The 20 T cell receptor beta chains in this list originate from one sample, sequenced in a study of shared clonotypes between healthy human individuals. Here immunoSEQ multiplex PCR was the method, and the copy in TCRdb shows in-frame clones only, minus some. The table shows roughly 1,500,000 clones, with roughly 98% occurring only once. Sequencing was performed on naive CD4+ T cells sorted from blood. The subset was: CD45RA+ positively selected. Receptor source: a man aged 25-45 years in good health.

The chain links TRBV7-2 to TRBJ2-7, with D perhaps TRBD1 (6 bases). V was trimmed by 8 bases and J by 0 bases, leaving 17 bases between them. From germline, CDR1 is SGHTA and CDR2 FQGNSA. The CDR3 extends over 15 amino acids. CDR3 sequence (DNA): TGTGCCAGCGCAATACAGGGTCAGGCCTCCTACGAGCAGTACTTC. It yields the protein CASAIQGQASYEQYF.

The chain employs TRBV9 and TRBJ2-1; 9 bases align to TRBD2. Germline CDR1 is SGDLS and CDR2 is YYNGEE. J lost 12 bases, V lost 4 bases, and 23 bases had no gene match. This CDR3 has 18 residues. This CDR3 is CASSTEVGNPGLAFGQFF. CDR3 in DNA: TGTGCCAGCAGCACAGAGGTGGGGAACCCGGGACTAGCTTTTGGGCAGTTCTTC.

V and J are TRBV7-8 and TRBJ2-7, with TRBD2 matching over 9 bases. V shed 2 bases, J shed 3 bases, and the junction held 8 bases outside the gene matches. Germline V lookup: CDR1 SGHVS, CDR2 FQNEAQ. The CDR3 covers 16 residues. The DNA of the CDR3 is TGTGCCAGCAGCTTATTGTTCAGTAGCGGGAGCTACGAGCAGTACTTC. Its translation: CASSLLFSSGSYEQYF.

The chain joins TRBV5-1 to TRBJ2-1; 9 nucleotides align to TRBD2. With V trimmed by 4 bases and J by 5 bases, 16 bases remained unmatched. This CDR3 has 18 amino acids. Germline CDR1 reads SGHRS; CDR2 reads YFSETQ. As DNA, the CDR3 is TGCGCCAGCAGCGCAGAGGGGAGAAGGACTAGCGATAACAATGAGCAGTTCTTC. Its protein product is CASSAEGRRTSDNNEQFF.

This clone was seen once. This chain links TRBV7-9 with TRBJ2-5; D may be TRBD1 or TRBD2 (5 bases each). The germline gives CDR1 SEHNR, CDR2 FQNEAQ (reference sequence). V lost 2 bases and J lost 2, with 15 bases in between. This CDR3 spans 16 amino acids. The CDR3 loop is CASSLSPPGPQETQYF. CDR3 DNA: TGTGCCAGCAGCTTAAGCCCGCCGGGGCCACAAGAGACCCAGTACTTC.

The rearrangement uses TRBV7-9 and TRBJ2-2; D is unclear. The CDR3 is 14 residues long. Trimming cost V 0 bases and J 0 bases, with 2 bases left between them. Germline V lookup: CDR1 SEHNR, CDR2 FQNEAQ (reference sequence). CDR3 nucleotides: TGTGCCAGCAGCTTAGCGACGAACACCGGGGAGCTGTTTTTT. This translates into CASSLATNTGELFF.

The chain joins TRBV5-6 to TRBJ2-5; no definite D call. The germline CDR1 and CDR2 sequences are SGHDT and YYEEEE. V was pared by 0 bases and J by 2 bases, with 8 bases between. This CDR3 contains 14 residues. The CDR3 sequence: CASSLVGDQETQYF. The CDR3 region has the DNA TGTGCCAGCAGCTTGGTAGGAGATCAAGAGACCCAGTACTTC.

DNA for the CDR3: TGTGCCAGCTCACCACGTCTAGCGGGACCCACAGATACGCAGTATTTT. Its protein product is CASSPRLAGPTDTQYF. The chain is built from TRBV18 and TRBJ2-3, with 9 bases aligning to TRBD2. This CDR3 spans 16 amino acids. The V and J ends lost 1 base and 2 bases, in that order; junction bases with no gene match: 4. Germline lookup yields CDR1 KGHSH and CDR2 LQKENI.

This clone was counted only a few times. The same CDR3 can be traced to other DNA sequences in this sample. The V gene is TRBV5-1, the J gene TRBJ1-2; the D gene is possibly TRBD1 (5 bases). In germline, CDR1 is SGHRS, CDR2 YFSETQ. Between the trimmed V and J ends, which lost 0 bases and 4 bases, there was a span of 7 bases. This CDR3 has 13 residues. CDR3 protein: CASSLGQSYGYTF. CDR3 bases: TGCGCCAGCAGCTTGGGACAGAGCTATGGCTACACCTTC.

V and J are TRBV7-9 and TRBJ2-6; 7 positions agree with TRBD1. Trimming at V came to 5 bases and at J to 4 bases, leaving 5 bases not matched to a gene. The CDR3 spans 15 residues. Germline V gene lookup returns CDR1 SEHNR and CDR2 FQNEAQ (reference sequence). CDR3 nucleotide sequence: TGTGCCAGCAGCCTCAGGGGGTTCGGGGCCAACGTCCTGACTTTC. Its translation is CASSLRGFGANVLTF.

Only one count was recorded for this clone. V usage is TRBV28 and J usage is TRBJ2-1, with 7 bases aligning to TRBD2. CDR3 length equals 14 residues. Per the germline V gene, CDR1 is MDHEN and CDR2 is SYDVKM. J was trimmed by 5 bases and V by 6 bases; bases with no gene match: 7. CDR3 nucleotide sequence: TGTGCCAGCAGAGATCTAGCGGAAAACAATGAGCAGTTCTTC. The encoded protein is CASRDLAENNEQFF.

The chain has TRBV18 and TRBJ2-7; 7 bases match TRBD2. The CDR3 sequence is 15 residues long. Germline CDR1 and CDR2: KGHSH and LQKENI. The junction had 8 bases not matched to a gene; V was cut back by 6 bases and J by 0 bases. CDR3 in DNA: TGTGCCAGCTCTCCCAGCGGGGTAAGCTCCTACGAGCAGTACTTC. It is translated as CASSPSGVSSYEQYF. Full variable domain (missing parts from reference TRBV18 and TRBJ2-7): NAGVMQNPRHLVRRRGQEARLRCSPMKGHSHVYWYRQLPEEGLKFMVYLQKENIIDESGMPKERFSAEFPKEGPSILRIQQVVRGDSAAYFCASSPSGVSSYEQYFGPGTRLTVT.

Remarks on this clone: The DNA is left out, because the CDR3 cannot be placed on it with certainty; the CDR3 is given as TCRdb lists it. The chain employs TRBV21-1 and TRBJ1-1. TRBV21-1 is a listed pseudogene. The CDR3 extends over 14 residues, inclusive of both ends. CDR3 sequence: CASSFYRCGTEAFF.

The chain has TRBV7-9 and TRBJ2-7, with TRBD1 identical over 7 bases. The CDR3 totals 17 residues. V lost 2 bases and J lost 1; bases outside the gene matches: 11. CDR1 is SEHNR, CDR2 FQNEAQ, per germline (reference sequence). Here the CDR3 reads CASSLWGTADPSYEQYF. The CDR3 DNA reads TGTGCCAGCAGCTTATGGGGGACAGCAGACCCGTCCTACGAGCAGTACTTC.

The gene calls are TRBV7-3 and TRBJ2-1; D may be TRBD1 or TRBD2 (5 bases each). This CDR3 is 13 amino acids long. Trimming left V 3 bases short and J 8 bases short, with 11 bases between. Germline values: CDR1 SGHTA, CDR2 FQGTGA. CDR3 loop: CASSFRREYEQFF. The CDR3 DNA sequence: TGTGCCAGCAGCTTCCGCAGGGAGTATGAGCAGTTCTTC.

The chain is built from TRBV7-8 and TRBJ2-7; TRBD2 aligns across 12 bases. CDR3 length: 16 residues. V trimming: 5 bases; J trimming: 1 base; junction bases outside the gene matches: 6. Germline CDR1 is SGHVS and CDR2 is FQNEAQ. The CDR3 DNA reads TGTGCCAGCAGCCTCCGGACTAGCGGGATTTCCTACGAGCAGTACTTC. Translation: CASSLRTSGISYEQYF. The full variable domain, rest sourced from reference TRBV7-8 and TRBJ2-7, is GAGVSQSPRYKVAKRGQDVALRCDPISGHVSLFWYQQALGQGPEFLTYFQNEAQLDKSGLPSDRFFAERPEGSVSTLKIQRTQQEDSAVYLCASSLRTSGISYEQYFGPGTRLTVT.

This rearrangement joins TRBV18 to TRBJ1-5; 7 positions match TRBD1. The junction had 11 bases not matched to a gene; V was cut back by 3 bases and J by 0 bases. Germline assignment: CDR1 KGHSH and CDR2 LQKENI. The CDR3 has 18 amino acids. Written as DNA, the CDR3 is TGTGCCAGCTCACCGGCTACCGGGACAGTTTATAGCAATCAGCCCCAGCATTTT. This translates into CASSPATGTVYSNQPQHF. Drawing the rest from reference TRBV18 and TRBJ1-5, the complete variable domain is NAGVMQNPRHLVRRRGQEARLRCSPMKGHSHVYWYRQLPEEGLKFMVYLQKENIIDESGMPKERFSAEFPKEGPSILRIQQVVRGDSAAYFCASSPATGTVYSNQPQHFGDGTRLSIL.

The chain has TRBV6-1 and TRBJ2-5; a possible D gene is TRBD1 (6 bases). The CDR3 has 14 residues. V lost 5 bases to trimming and J lost 6 bases, with 16 bases between them. CDR1 is MNHNS and CDR2 is SASEGT in the germline V gene. The CDR3, as DNA: TGTGCCAGCAGTTCAGACAGGAGACTACAGACCCAGTACTTC. Translating gives CASSSDRRLQTQYF.

This chain joins TRBV30 and TRBJ1-5; no firm D call. V lost 0 bases and J 0 bases, leaving 9 bases between the germline ends. The germline V gene encodes CDR1 GTSNPN and CDR2 SVGIG (reference sequence). The CDR3 totals 15 residues. The DNA for the CDR3 is TGTGCCTGGAGTGTCGGTGATTATAGCAATCAGCCCCAGCATTTT. Protein: CAWSVGDYSNQPQHF.

The rearrangement links TRBV19 to TRBJ1-1; D is uncertain. The CDR3 consists of 10 residues. The germline V gene has CDR1 LNHDA and CDR2 SQIVND (reference sequence). V was clipped by 5 bases and J by 7 bases, with 5 bases between them. The chain's CDR3 is CASSSHEAFF. The CDR3 DNA follows: TGTGCCAGTAGTTCACATGAAGCTTTCTTT.